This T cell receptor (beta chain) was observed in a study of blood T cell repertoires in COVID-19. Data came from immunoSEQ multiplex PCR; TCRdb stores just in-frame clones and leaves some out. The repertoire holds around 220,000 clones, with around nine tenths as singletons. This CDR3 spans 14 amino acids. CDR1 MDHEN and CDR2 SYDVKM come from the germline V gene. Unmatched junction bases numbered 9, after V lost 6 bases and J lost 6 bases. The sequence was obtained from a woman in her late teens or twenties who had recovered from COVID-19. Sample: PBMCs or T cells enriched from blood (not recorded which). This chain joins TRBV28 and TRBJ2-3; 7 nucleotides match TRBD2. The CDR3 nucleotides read TGTGCCAGCAGACCAAGCGGGGCTTTGGATACGCAGTATTTT. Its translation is CASRPSGALDTQYF.